This record looks at one TCR beta chain sequence and its context. Enrolled through a virtual design, the participants were between roughly 18 and 90 years of age and came from about two dozen US areas. Two negative PCRs, clearance, or symptom resolution characterized the recovered Cohort 3 donors. Germline CDR1 and CDR2: SGHTA and FQGNSA. The CDR3 runs to 18 residues. Trimming took 2 bases from V and 2 from J; bases not matched to a gene: 7. The data originate from a study of blood T cell repertoires in COVID-19. At the level of the study: Specimens from acute and convalescent COVID-19 originated in the United States, Italy and Spain.

Data came from immunoSEQ multiplex PCR; TCRdb stores just in-frame clones and leaves some out. The sample contains about 380,000 clones, 70% to 90% of which appear only once. This TCR derives from a man aged 30 to 45 who had recovered from COVID-19. The chain employs TRBV7-2 and TRBJ2-6, with 9 bases lining up with TRBD2. Sequencing input: PBMCs or T cells enriched from blood (not recorded which). CDR3 residues: CASSLLPSGEAGANVLTF. For the CDR3, the DNA is TGTGCCAGCAGCTTATTACCTAGCGGGGAAGCTGGGGCCAACGTCCTGACTTTC.